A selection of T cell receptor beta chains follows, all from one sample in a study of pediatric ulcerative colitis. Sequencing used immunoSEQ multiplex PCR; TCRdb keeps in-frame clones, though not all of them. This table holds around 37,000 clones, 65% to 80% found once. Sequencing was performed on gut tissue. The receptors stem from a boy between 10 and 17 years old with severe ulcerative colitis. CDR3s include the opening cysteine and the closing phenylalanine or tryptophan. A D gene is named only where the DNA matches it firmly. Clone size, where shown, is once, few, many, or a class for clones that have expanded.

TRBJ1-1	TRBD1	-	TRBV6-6	CASSPGQGRTTEAFF	TGTGCCAGCAGCCCTGGACAGGGGCGAACTACTGAAGCTTTCTTT
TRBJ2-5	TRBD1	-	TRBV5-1	CASSFSGQGGEETQYF	TGCGCCAGCAGCTTTTCCGGACAGGGAGGAGAAGAGACCCAGTACTTC
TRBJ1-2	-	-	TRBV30	CAWSVTGNYGYTF	TGTGCCTGGAGTGTAACGGGGAACTATGGCTACACCTTC
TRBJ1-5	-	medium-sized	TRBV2	CASRIGTNQPQHF	TGTGCCAGCAGAATAGGGACTAATCAGCCCCAGCATTTT
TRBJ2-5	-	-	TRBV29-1	CSGTLVGEAYQETQYF	TGCAGCGGAACACTAGTGGGGGAGGCGTACCAAGAGACCCAGTACTTC
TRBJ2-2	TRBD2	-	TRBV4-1	CASTRRGGRIFPGELFF	TGCGCCAGCACGAGGCGGGGGGGCCGGATATTTCCCGGGGAGCTGTTTTTT
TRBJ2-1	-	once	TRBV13	CASSPLNIGGGDRSYNEQFF	TGTGCCAGCAGCCCATTAAATATAGGTGGAGGGGACCGCTCCTACAATGAGCAGTTCTTC
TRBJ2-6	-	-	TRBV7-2	CASSHDWGPGANVLTF	TGTGCCAGCAGCCATGATTGGGGGCCTGGGGCCAACGTCCTGACTTTC
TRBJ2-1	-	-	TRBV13	CASSSLDSYNEQFF	TGTGCCAGCAGCTCCTTGGATTCTTACAATGAGCAGTTCTTC
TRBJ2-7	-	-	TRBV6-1	CASSVEGAYEQYF	TGTGCCAGCAGTGTCGAGGGAGCCTACGAGCAGTACTTC
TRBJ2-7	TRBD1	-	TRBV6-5	CASRDSRYEQYF	TGTGCCAGCCGGGACAGCCGTTACGAGCAGTACTTC
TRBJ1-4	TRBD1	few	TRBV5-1	CASSRQGDGNEKLFF	TGCGCCAGCAGCCGCCAGGGGGATGGTAATGAAAAACTGTTTTTT
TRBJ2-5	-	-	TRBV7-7	CASSSTTGTNGETQYF	TGTGCCAGCAGCTCTACTACCGGGACGAACGGGGAGACCCAGTACTTC
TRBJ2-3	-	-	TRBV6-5	CASSYTRTDTQYF	TGTGCCAGCAGTTACACTAGAACAGATACGCAGTATTTT
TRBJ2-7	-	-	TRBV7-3	CASSFYINRSHEQYF	TGTGCCAGCAGCTTTTACATAAATAGGTCGCACGAGCAGTACTTC
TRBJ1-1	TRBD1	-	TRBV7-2	CASSFQGAVTEAFF	TGTGCCAGCAGCTTCCAGGGGGCAGTCACTGAAGCTTTCTTT
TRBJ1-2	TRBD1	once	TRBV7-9	CASSSGTGDGYTF	TGTGCCAGCAGCTCAGGGACAGGGGATGGCTACACCTTC
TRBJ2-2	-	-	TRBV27	CASSFSAGELFF	TGTGCCAGCAGTTTCTCGGCCGGGGAGCTGTTTTTT
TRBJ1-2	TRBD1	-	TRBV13	CASSRDRALYGYTF	TGTGCCAGCAGCCGTGACAGGGCCCTCTATGGCTACACCTTC
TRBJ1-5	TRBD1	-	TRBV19	CASSISWTGGQPQHF	TGTGCCAGTAGTATCTCGTGGACAGGGGGTCAGCCCCAGCATTTT
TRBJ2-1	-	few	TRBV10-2	CASRLGTYNEQFF	TGCGCCAGCCGCCTTGGGACATACAATGAGCAGTTCTTC
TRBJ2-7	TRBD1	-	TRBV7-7	CASSSDRGGEQYF	TGTGCTAGCAGCTCCGACAGGGGTGGCGAGCAGTACTTC